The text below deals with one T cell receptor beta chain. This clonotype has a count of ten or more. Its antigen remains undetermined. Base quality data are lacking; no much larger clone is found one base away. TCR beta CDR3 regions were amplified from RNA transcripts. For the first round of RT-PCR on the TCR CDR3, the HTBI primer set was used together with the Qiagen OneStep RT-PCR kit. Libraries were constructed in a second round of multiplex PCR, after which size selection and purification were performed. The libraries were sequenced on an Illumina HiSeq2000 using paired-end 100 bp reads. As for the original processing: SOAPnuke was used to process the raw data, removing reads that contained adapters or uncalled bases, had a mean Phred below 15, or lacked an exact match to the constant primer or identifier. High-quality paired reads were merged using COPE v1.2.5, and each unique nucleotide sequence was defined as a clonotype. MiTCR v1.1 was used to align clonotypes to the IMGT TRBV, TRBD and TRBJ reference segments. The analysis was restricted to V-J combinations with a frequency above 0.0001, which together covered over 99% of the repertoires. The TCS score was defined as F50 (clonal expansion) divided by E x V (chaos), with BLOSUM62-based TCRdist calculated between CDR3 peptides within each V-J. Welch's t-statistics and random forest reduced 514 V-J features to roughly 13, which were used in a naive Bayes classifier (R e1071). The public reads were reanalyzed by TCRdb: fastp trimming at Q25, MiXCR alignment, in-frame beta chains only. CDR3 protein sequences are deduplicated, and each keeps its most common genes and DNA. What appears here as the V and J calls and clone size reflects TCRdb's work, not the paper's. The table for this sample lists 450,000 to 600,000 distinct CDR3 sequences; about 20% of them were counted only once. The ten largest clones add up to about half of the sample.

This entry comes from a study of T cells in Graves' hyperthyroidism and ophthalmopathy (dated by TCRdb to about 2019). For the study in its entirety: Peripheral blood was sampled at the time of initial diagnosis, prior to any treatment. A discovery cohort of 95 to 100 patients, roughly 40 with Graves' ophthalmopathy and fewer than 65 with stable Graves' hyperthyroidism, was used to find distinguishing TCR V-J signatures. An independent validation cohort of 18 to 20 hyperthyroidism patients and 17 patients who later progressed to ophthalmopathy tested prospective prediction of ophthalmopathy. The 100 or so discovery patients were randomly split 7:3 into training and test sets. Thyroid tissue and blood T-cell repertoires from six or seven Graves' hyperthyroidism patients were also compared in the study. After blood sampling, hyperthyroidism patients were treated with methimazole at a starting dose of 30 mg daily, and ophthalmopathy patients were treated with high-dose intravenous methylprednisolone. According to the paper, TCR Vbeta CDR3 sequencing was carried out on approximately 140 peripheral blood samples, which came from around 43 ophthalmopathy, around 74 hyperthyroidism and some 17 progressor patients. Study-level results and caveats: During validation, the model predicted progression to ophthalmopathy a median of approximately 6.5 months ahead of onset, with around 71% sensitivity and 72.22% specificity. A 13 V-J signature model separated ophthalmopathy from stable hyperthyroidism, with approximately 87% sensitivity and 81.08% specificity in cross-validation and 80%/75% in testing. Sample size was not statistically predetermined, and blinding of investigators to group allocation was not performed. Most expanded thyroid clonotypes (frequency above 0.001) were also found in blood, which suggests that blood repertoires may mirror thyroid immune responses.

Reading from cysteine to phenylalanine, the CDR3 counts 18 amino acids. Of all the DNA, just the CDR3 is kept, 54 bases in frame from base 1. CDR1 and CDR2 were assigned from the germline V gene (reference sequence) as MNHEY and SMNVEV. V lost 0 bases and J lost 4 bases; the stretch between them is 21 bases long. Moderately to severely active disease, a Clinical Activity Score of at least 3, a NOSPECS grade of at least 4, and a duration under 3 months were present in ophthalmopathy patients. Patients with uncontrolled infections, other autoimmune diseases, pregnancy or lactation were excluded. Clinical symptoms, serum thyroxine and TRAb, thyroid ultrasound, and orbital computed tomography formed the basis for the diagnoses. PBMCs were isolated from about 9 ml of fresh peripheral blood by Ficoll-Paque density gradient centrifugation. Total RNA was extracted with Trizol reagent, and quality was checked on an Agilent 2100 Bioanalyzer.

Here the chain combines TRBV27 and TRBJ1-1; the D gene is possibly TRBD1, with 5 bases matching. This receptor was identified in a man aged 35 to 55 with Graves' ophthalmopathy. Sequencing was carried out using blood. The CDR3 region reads CASSLSGAAGKYGTEAFF. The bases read TGTGCCAGCAGTTTATCGGGAGCGGCAGGGAAATACGGCACTGAAGCTTTCTTT.